This T cell receptor (beta chain) was sequenced during a study of cytomegalovirus exposure and HLA in healthy donors. V gave up 6 bases and J gave up 0 bases, with 8 bases separating them. Germline V CDR1 and CDR2: MNHEY, SMNVEV (reference sequence). The CDR3 is 13 amino acids. PCR primers comprised 60 Vbeta and 13 Jbeta primers. Some clones are missing from TCRdb's copy, which holds only in-frame ones; the method was immunoSEQ multiplex PCR. The sample lists tens of thousands of clones; about 71% were seen once. This chain connects TRBV27 to TRBJ2-5; a weak D match, TRBD1 (6 bases). The sequencing input was PBMCs. The receptor was isolated from a woman aged 45-59 years in good health and CMV-seropositive. The CDR3 loop is CASRTGNQETQYF. CDR3 nucleotide sequence: TGTGCCAGCAGAACAGGGAACCAAGAGACCCAGTACTTC.